This TCR beta chain was profiled in a study of shared clonotypes between healthy human individuals. Germline lookup yields CDR1 MNHEY and CDR2 SVGAGI. The CDR3 consists of 15 residues. Trimming took off 5 bases at V and 0 bases at J, with 11 bases between the two ends. The method was immunoSEQ multiplex PCR; TCRdb's version includes in-frame clones alone and lacks a portion of them. The sample lists about 2 million clones, roughly 94% occurring once. The V call is TRBV6-5, the J call TRBJ1-5; D possibly corresponds to TRBD1 (5 bases). The TCR originated in a man younger than 35 in good health. The specimen was naive CD4+ T cells sorted from blood. Subset: CD45RA+ positively selected. CDR3 in amino acids: CASSRDSNSNQPQHF. CDR3 bases: TGTGCCAGCAGTCGCGACAGTAATAGCAATCAGCCCCAGCATTTT.